The present T cell receptor beta chain was sequenced within a study of cytomegalovirus exposure and HLA in healthy donors (dated by TCRdb to about 2017). About the study as a whole: According to an earlier analysis of 587 of the donors, roughly 180 million T cells yielded some 110 million unique TCR beta sequences and 250 to 350 Gb of sequence data. The study aimed to test whether signatures of past pathogen exposure could be identified by cataloging public T cell receptors. In an earlier analysis of 500 to 650 of the donors, high-throughput TCR beta sequencing was used to judge whether each TCR beta V gene segment behaved as functional or pseudogenic. To study patterns of TCR occurrence, a later analysis re-analyzed previously published TCR beta repertoires from around 700 donors and added high-resolution HLA genotyping. An early release covering about 600 HLA-typed donors comprised about 320 gigabases of sequencing data and some 79 million unique TCR sequences. The genetic ancestry cluster associated with self-reported Caucasian donors included roughly four fifths of the 300 to 400 genotyped donors. Donor age, sex, ethnicity and CMV serostatus were collected together with the repertoire data. High-throughput TCR immunosequencing, statistical association of individual TCRs with disease status, and machine learning were combined to predict cytomegalovirus infection status. Rather than drawing on any new phenotypic data, the later analysis identified candidate immune exposures from TCR beta sequences and the way those sequences occurred across donors. Among several hundred genotyped donors of the cohort, an average of around 220,000 unique TCR beta nucleotide sequences was sequenced per donor, of which 15% to 20% were non-productive. HLA typing covered class I and class II loci at four-digit resolution. A later genetic analysis took genome-wide SNP genotypes for about 55% of the 666 donors and used that subset as a discovery cohort. A handful of DR-DQ haplotypes were handled as single units for association and clustering because linkage in the cohort was strong. Using immunosequencing, the study profiled T cell repertoires from roughly 650 subjects and related those repertoires to cytomegalovirus serostatus. Typing coverage varied by locus: roughly 620-640 donors for A, B, C, DRB1 and DQB1; more than 500 for DQA1; approximately 570 for DPA1; approximately 490 for DPB1. All discovery cohort repertoires had been generated on a single sequencing platform. In addition to the first cohort of approximately 670 subjects, a separate validation cohort of 120 different subjects was used.

As regards this clone: The antigen this receptor binds is unknown. Base qualities are not at hand, and no much larger clone is one base apart.

The cohort was made up of approximately 670 healthy bone marrow donors. All cohort members were sampled while nominally healthy, although unrecorded immune exposures were likely present. The donor tested CMV seropositive and was one of the 289 seropositive cohort members. Every donor gave a peripheral blood sample, and the peripheral blood mononuclear cells from that sample were used for TCR beta sequencing. The Qiagen DNeasy Blood Extraction Kit was used to extract genomic DNA from the blood cell samples. Findings and caveats that apply to the study as a whole: In the study, roughly 160 TCR beta chains were listed as associated with cytomegalovirus. In a later analysis, the rate of TCR association differed among HLA loci, with DRB1 alleles having the most associated TCRs and HLA-C alleles having the fewest. In a later analysis, HLA-associated TCR beta chains were found to be more clonally expanded and to have lower generation probabilities than equally common non-associated chains. When HLA alleles, especially DR and DQ, strongly co-occurred, attributing TCR associations to individual alleles was difficult. In a later genetic analysis, fewer N-insertions in productive TCRs were reported among donors in an Asian-associated ancestry cluster than the roughly 700-donor mean. Because counts were too low, 15 to 20 rarely observed V segments, including chromosome 9 orphons, were excluded from the earlier analysis of 587 of the donors. Sequencing depth was assumed to be roughly uniform across donors in the presence/absence analyses, though that assumption may not hold. In a later genetic analysis, a missense DCLRE1C variant was associated with V-gene and J-gene trimming of TCR beta chains, and the association was replicated in an independent cohort. Across donors, most TCR sequences were observed very rarely, whereas some public TCRs were present in many individuals. Linkage disequilibrium might explain the correlated functional status among segregating V segments, but an unknown experimental factor could not be excluded. Most CMV-associated TCR beta chains appeared to be HLA-restricted in a later analysis, and the HLA associations seemed to be driven largely by CMV exposure. A few of the identified cytomegalovirus-associated TCR beta chains were confirmed in vitro to be specific for cytomegalovirus antigens. The authors suggested that the approach could potentially be extended to other disease states and immunological phenotypes. The classifier was reported to diagnose cytomegalovirus status with high specificity and sensitivity in both the original cohort and the validation cohort. A further reported finding was that TCR beta sequences accurately predicted the HLA-A and HLA-B alleles for most subjects in the first cohort. In this cohort, only TCR beta chains were sequenced, and detectable features were limited by the absence of alpha or paired-chain data. A cluster of highly shared sequence variants was judged likely to be a technical artifact of the sequencing pipeline. Because HLA typing was unavailable for some donors at each locus, only the typed subset was used in association tests. The only immune exposure information available for the cohort was CMV serostatus. In a later analysis, several top co-occurrence clusters were reported to appear linked to parvovirus B19, influenza, CMV and Epstein-Barr virus. A later analysis associated approximately 17,000 TCR beta sequences with specific HLA alleles at a false discovery rate of 0.05. The 87-base-pair reads could not distinguish some IMGT-functional V segments, including TRBV6-2 and TRBV6-3, so those segments were excluded. In an earlier analysis of 450 to 750 of the donors, most TCR beta V segments appeared in productive rearrangements about 87% or about 30% of the time, broadly matching IMGT annotations.

Preparation of the library involved the immunoSEQ multiplex PCR assay. A mixture of 60 forward primers for TCR Vbeta segments and 13 reverse primers for TCR Jbeta segments was used in the multiplex PCR. Amplification of the CDR3 region of rearranged TCR beta genes was performed with a multiplex PCR assay on genomic DNA. Amplified TCR beta libraries were sequenced as 87-base-pair reads on the Illumina HiSeq System. Concerning the study's data processing: A later analysis tallied 75 million to 95 million unique TCR beta chains across the 640 or so repertoires, and some 12 million of those chains were shared by two or more donors. Raw reads were error-corrected and collapsed into unique sequences with a nearest-neighbor algorithm that merged closely related sequences to remove PCR and sequencing errors. V, D and J gene segments were assigned by aligning CDR3 sequences to IMGT reference sequences. For a sequence to be retained, at least a six-nucleotide match to both a V gene segment and a J gene segment was required. Rearrangements were called productive when the CDR3 lacked stop codons and stayed in frame with V and J; all others were non-productive. CDR3 was defined by IMGT convention, running from the second conserved V-encoded cysteine to the conserved J-encoded phenylalanine. Sequences without an unambiguous match to a single V gene segment were excluded from the earlier analysis of almost 600 of the donors. In an earlier analysis of several hundred of the donors, a V segment was called functional when productive rearrangements were above 56.7%, and segregating when the standard deviation between donors exceeded 5%. A statistical classification framework was built to diagnose cytomegalovirus status from the catalog of TCR beta chain sequences. V and J gene assignment, in a later analysis, came from comparing TCR nucleotide sequences with IMGT/GENE-DB human TR gene sequences. Using the TCRdist pipeline, a later analysis assigned CDR3 sequences along with most-parsimonious VDJ recombination scenarios. In a later analysis, every TCR beta chain was defined by the combination of its CDR3 amino acid sequence and its V-gene family, and reads without a unique V-gene family were dropped. In a later analysis, 450 to 600 highly shared, low-generation-probability nucleotide sequences were removed to address suspected cross-contamination and a sequencing artifact. In a later analysis, a clonal expansion index for each public chain was calculated from normalized within-repertoire ranks of inferred template counts. Generation probabilities in a later analysis came from a VDJ recombination model fitted to out-of-frame rearrangements, and those results were checked against IGoR. A later analysis scored TCR-TCR, TCR-HLA and TCR-CMV co-occurrence with hypergeometric tests, applying a repertoire-size bias correction to TCR pairs. A later analysis estimated false discovery rates by permuting HLA or CMV assignments 20 times. In a later analysis, co-occurring TCRs were grouped using DBSCAN, with TCRdist sequence similarity added in when clustering inside HLA-allele-positive subsets. For co-occurrence clustering, repertoires with fewer than 30,000 or more than 120,000 public chains were excluded, along with roughly 5 repertoires with anomalous nucleotide sharing. Not all clones reach the TCRdb copy of this immuneACCESS table, which keeps in-frame sequences only. Checked studies attribute under half of the gap to unresolved V genes and leave the rest unexplained. D and trimming come from the DNA, and the V and J calls and clone size come from that table. Counted in this sample were 90,000 to 110,000 clones; over 9.5% of them appeared once. The top ten hold approximately 15% of the sample.

V trim: 5 bases; J trim: 5 bases; unmatched bases: 14. Including the terminal cysteine and phenylalanine, the CDR3 comprises 17 residues. Of the read, only the CDR3 DNA is kept; its 51 bases are in frame from base 1. The germline V gene (reference sequence) sets CDR1 to LNHDA and CDR2 to SQIVND. The receptor's source is a middle-aged man in good health and CMV-seropositive. The sample taken for sequencing was PBMCs. Here the chain combines TRBV19 and TRBJ2-1; the central 8 bases match TRBD2. The DNA reads TGTGCCAGTAGTCCGCTACTGGAGCGGGAGCTAGACAATGAGCAGTTCTTC. Its protein reads: CASSPLLERELDNEQFF.